This T cell receptor beta chain came from a study of blood T cell repertoires in COVID-19. Looking at the study overall: Acute and convalescent COVID-19 samples came from the United States, Italy and Spain. The cDNA or gDNA used as material had been derived from T cells, B-cell-depleted T cells, or PBMCs.

Original handling: Reference gene primers were amplified, and this amplification served to estimate nucleated cell counts. The method was immunoSEQ multiplex PCR; TCRdb's version includes in-frame clones alone and lacks a portion of them. Clonal size and the V and J genes are those of that table, whereas D and trimming came from the DNA. In the table there are some 140,000 clones, 65% to 80% of which are singletons. This CDR3 is built from 16 residues. CDR1 and CDR2 (germline): WSHSY, SAAADI. Trimming at V came to 4 bases and at J to 3 bases, leaving 8 bases not matched to a gene. This clone appeared a single time.

Sequenced: peripheral blood. The clonotype comes from a man aged 55 to 70 with acute or convalescent COVID-19. This chain joins TRBV10-2 and TRBJ2-3; TRBD1 matches 9 bases. The CDR3 spells CASSGYRGTGTDTQYF. The CDR3 DNA sequence: TGCGCCAGCAGTGGGTACAGGGGGACAGGGACAGATACGCAGTATTTT.